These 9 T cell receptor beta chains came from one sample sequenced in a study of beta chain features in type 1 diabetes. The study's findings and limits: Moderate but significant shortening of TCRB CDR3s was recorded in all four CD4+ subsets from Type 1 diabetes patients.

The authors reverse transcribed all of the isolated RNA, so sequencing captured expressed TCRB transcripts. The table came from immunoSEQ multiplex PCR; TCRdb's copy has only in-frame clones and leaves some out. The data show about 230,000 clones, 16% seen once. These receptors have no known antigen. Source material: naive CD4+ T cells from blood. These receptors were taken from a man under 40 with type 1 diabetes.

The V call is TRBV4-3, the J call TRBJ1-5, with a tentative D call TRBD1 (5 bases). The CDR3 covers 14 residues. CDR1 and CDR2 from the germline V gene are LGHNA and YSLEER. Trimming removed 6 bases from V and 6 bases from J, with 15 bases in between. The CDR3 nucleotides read TGCGCCAGCAGTCCCTTCCAGGGCGCTCAGCCCCAGCATTTT. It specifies CASSPFQGAQPQHF.

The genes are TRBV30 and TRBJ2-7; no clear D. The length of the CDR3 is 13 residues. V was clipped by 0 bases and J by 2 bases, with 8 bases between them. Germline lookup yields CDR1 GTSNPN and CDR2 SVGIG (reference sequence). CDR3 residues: CAWSVGDTYEQYF. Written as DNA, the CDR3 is TGTGCCTGGAGTGTTGGGGATACCTACGAGCAGTACTTC.

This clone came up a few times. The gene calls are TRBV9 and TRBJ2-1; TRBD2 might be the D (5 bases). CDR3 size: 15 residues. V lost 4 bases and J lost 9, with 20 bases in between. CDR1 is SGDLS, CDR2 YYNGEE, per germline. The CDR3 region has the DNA TGTGCCAGCAGCCGCGACGGGGTTTGGCGGGCTGAGCAGTTCTTC. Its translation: CASSRDGVWRAEQFF.

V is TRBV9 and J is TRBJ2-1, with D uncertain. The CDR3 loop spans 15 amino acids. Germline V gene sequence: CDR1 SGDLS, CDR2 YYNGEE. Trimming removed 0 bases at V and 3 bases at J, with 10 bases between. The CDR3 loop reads CASSVEGAVYNEQFF. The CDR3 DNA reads TGTGCCAGCAGCGTAGAGGGTGCGGTCTACAATGAGCAGTTCTTC.

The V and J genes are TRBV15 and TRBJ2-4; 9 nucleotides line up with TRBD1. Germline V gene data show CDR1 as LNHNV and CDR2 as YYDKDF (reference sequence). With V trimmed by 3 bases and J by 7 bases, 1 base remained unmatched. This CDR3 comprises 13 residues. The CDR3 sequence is CATSSGQGNIQYF. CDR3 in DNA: TGTGCCACCAGCAGCGGACAGGGGAACATTCAGTACTTC.

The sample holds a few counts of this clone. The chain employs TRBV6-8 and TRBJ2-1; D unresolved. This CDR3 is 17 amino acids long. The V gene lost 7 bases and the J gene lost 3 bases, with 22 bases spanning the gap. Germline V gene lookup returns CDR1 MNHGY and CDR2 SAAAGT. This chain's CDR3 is CASTPPNRRILYNEQFF. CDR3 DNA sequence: TGTGCCAGCACGCCTCCAAATAGGCGGATACTCTACAATGAGCAGTTCTTC.

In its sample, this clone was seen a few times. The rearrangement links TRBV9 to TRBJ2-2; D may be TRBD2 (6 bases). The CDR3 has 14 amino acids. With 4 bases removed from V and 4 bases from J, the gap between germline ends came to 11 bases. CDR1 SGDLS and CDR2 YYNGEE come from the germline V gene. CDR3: CASSSRDFTGELFF. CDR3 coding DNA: TGTGCCAGCAGCAGCCGGGACTTCACCGGGGAGCTGTTTTTT.

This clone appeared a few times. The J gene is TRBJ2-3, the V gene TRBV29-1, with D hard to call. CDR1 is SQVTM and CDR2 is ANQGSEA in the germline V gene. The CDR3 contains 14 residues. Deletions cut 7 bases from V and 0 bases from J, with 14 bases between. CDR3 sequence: CSGSSDASTDTQYF. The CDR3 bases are TGCAGCGGATCCTCCGATGCTAGCACAGATACGCAGTATTTT.

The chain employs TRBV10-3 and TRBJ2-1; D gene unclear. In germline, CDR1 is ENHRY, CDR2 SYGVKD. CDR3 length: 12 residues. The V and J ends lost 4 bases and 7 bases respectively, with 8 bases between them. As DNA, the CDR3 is TGTGCCATCAGTGTGGTGGGAAATGAGCAGTTCTTC. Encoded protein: CAISVVGNEQFF.